These 8 T cell receptor beta chains share one sample of origin, sequenced in a study of Ad26.COV2.S vaccination and SARS-CoV-2 variants. The treatment here: around 19 received Ad26.COV2.S at low or high dose, single or two shots; about five received placebo; per-sample allocation not given. Samples were taken on day 63 after the first vaccine or placebo injection. Here immunoSEQ multiplex PCR was the method, and the copy in TCRdb shows in-frame clones only, minus some. Here the sample spans roughly 350,000 clones, about nine tenths being singletons. Specimen: peripheral blood, collected in a trial of Ad26.COV2.S vaccine versus placebo. The receptors originated from a person between 18 and 59 years old who received the Ad26.COV2.S COVID-19 vaccine or a placebo.

The gene calls are TRBV27 and TRBJ1-2; the match to TRBD1 covers 8 bases. The CDR3 runs to 14 residues. The V gene end was trimmed by 6 bases and the J gene end by 0 bases; junction bases not matched to a gene: 3. Germline lookup yields CDR1 MNHEY and CDR2 SMNVEV (reference sequence). The CDR3 DNA reads as TGTGCCAGCAGCCTGACAGGGGCTAACTATGGCTACACCTTC. Translation gives CASSLTGANYGYTF.

The chain links TRBV30 to TRBJ1-3, with D hard to call. The CDR3 length is 13 residues. V lost 4 bases and J lost 2, with 9 bases in between. Looked up from germline, CDR1 is GTSNPN and CDR2 is SVGIG (reference sequence). The CDR3 bases are TGTGCCTGGATTTTGCCGGCTGGAAACACCATATATTTT. This codes for CAWILPAGNTIYF.

The V gene is TRBV21-1, the J gene TRBJ1-3; the table's D gene call, TRBD1, was not cross checked with the DNA. TRBV21-1 is a documented pseudogene. CDR3 length equals 18 residues. DNA of the CDR3: TGTGCCAGCAGCAAATCTCAACAGGGGAGGCTCTCTGGAAACACCATATATTTT. The encoded protein is CASSKSQQGRLSGNTIYF.

This chain joins TRBV13 and TRBJ2-1; 11 bases agree with TRBD2. Germline assignment: CDR1 PRHDT and CDR2 FYEKMQ (reference sequence). The CDR3 spans 19 residues. With 4 bases clipped from V and 0 bases from J, the junction kept 11 bases outside the gene matches. CDR3: CASSSRTSGSTSSYNEQFF. CDR3 DNA sequence: TGTGCCAGCAGCTCCCGGACTAGCGGGTCCACGAGCTCCTACAATGAGCAGTTCTTC.

The rearrangement links TRBV5-1 to TRBJ2-3; D remains ambiguous. Germline V gene data show CDR1 as SGHRS and CDR2 as YFSETQ. The CDR3 loop spans 14 amino acids. V lost 4 bases to trimming and J lost 5 bases, with 14 bases between them. CDR3 sequence: CASSPDHLGDTQYF. CDR3 in DNA: TGCGCCAGCAGCCCAGATCATCTCGGAGATACGCAGTATTTT.

The CDR3 sequence: CASRPRWSGELFF. For the CDR3, the DNA is TGTGCCAGCAGACCCCGCTGGTCCGGGGAGCTGTTTTTT. V is TRBV6-5 and J is TRBJ2-2; D uncertain. Trimming removed 6 bases from V and 6 bases from J, with 11 bases in between. This CDR3 comprises 13 residues. Germline V lookup: CDR1 MNHEY, CDR2 SVGAGI.

The sample holds one count of this clone. V gene TRBV5-1 combines with J gene TRBJ1-1; a weak D match, TRBD1 (6 bases). Trimming stripped 2 bases from V and 2 bases from J, with 10 bases between. From germline, CDR1 is SGHRS and CDR2 YFSETQ. The CDR3 spans 14 residues. The CDR3 reads CASSFTGINTEAFF. For the CDR3, the DNA is TGCGCCAGCAGCTTTACAGGGATTAACACTGAAGCTTTCTTT.

The chain has TRBV6-2 or TRBV6-3 and TRBJ2-7; D uncertain. The CDR3 is 12 amino acids. The germline V and J ends were trimmed by 2 bases and 2 bases, with 4 bases remaining between them. Per germline, CDR1 MNHEY and CDR2 SVGEGT. The CDR3 loop is CASSYETYEQYF. CDR3 bases: TGTGCCAGCAGTTACGAGACCTACGAGCAGTACTTC.